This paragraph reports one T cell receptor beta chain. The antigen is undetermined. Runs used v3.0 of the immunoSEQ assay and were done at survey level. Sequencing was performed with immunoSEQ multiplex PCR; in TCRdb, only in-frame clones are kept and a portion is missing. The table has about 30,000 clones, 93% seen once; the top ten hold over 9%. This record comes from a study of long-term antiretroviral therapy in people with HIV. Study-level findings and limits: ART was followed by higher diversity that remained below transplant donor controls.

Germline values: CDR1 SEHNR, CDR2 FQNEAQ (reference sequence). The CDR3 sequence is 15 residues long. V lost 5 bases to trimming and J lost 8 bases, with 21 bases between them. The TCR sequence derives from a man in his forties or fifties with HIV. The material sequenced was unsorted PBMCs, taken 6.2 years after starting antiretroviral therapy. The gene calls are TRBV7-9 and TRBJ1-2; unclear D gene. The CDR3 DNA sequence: TGTGCCAGCAGCCCGACGGAGAGCGGGGAAGGAGGCTACACCTTC. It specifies CASSPTESGEGGYTF. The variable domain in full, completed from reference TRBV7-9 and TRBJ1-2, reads DTGVSQNPRHKITKRGQNVTFRCDPISEHNRLYWYRQTLGQGPEFLTYFQNEAQLEKSRLLSDRFSAERPKGSFSTLEIQRTEQGDSAMYLCASSPTESGEGGYTFGSGTRLTVV.